This T cell receptor beta chain was found in a study of cytomegalovirus exposure and HLA in healthy donors. This clone was counted only a few times. The target antigen is unknown. 60 Vbeta and 13 Jbeta primers were used in PCR. This table comes from immunoSEQ multiplex PCR, and its TCRdb copy is limited to in-frame clones, with some not included. The data show some 150,000 clones, 75% to 80% seen once. With 2 bases clipped from V and 8 bases from J, the junction kept 11 bases outside the gene matches. Per the germline V gene, CDR1 is SGHRS and CDR2 is YFSETQ. This CDR3 has 15 residues. Study-wide points: Later work found that TCR association rates differed between HLA loci; DRB1 had the most and HLA-C the fewest. Through in vitro validation, a few CMV-associated chains were shown to be specific for CMV antigens.

Sequences were obtained from PBMCs. This sequence originates from a male donor in good health and CMV-seronegative. This chain joins TRBV5-1 and TRBJ1-2; TRBD1 agrees at 8 bases. In DNA form, the CDR3 reads TGCGCCAGCAGCTTAATGACAGGGGTCGGAGGAGGCTACACCTTC. It yields the protein CASSLMTGVGGGYTF. Drawing the rest from reference TRBV5-1 and TRBJ1-2, the complete variable domain is KAGVTQTPRYLIKTRGQQVTLSCSPISGHRSVSWYQQTPGQGLQFLFEYFSETQRNKGNFPGRFSGRQFSNSRSEMNVSTLELGDSALYLCASSLMTGVGGGYTFGSGTRLTVV.